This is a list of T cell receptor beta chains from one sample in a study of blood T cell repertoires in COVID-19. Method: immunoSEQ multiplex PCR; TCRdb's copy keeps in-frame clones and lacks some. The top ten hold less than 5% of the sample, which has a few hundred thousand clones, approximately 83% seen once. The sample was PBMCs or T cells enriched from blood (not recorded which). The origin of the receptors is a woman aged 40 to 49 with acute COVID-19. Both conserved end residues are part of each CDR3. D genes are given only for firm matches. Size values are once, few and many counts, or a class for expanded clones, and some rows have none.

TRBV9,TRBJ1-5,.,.,TGTGCCAGCAGCGTCGCAGGGTCCACCAATCAGCCCCAGCATTTT,CASSVAGSTNQPQHF
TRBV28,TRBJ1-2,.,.,TGTGCCAGCAGTTTCCTTCCCTATGGCTACACCTTC,CASSFLPYGYTF
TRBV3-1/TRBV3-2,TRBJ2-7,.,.,TGTGCCAGCAGCCCGTGGAGGGTGTACGAGCAGTACTTC,CASSPWRVYEQYF
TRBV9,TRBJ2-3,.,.,TGTGCCAGCAGCGTAGGAGTCTCTTACACAGATACGCAGTATTTT,CASSVGVSYTDTQYF
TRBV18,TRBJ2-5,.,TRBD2,TGTGCCAGCTCACTCACTAGCGGGACCCAGTACTTC,CASSLTSGTQYF
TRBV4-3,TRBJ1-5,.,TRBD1,TGCGCCAGCAGCCAAGATGAGGGGCGGACAGGGGGTCAGCCCCAGCATTTT,CASSQDEGRTGGQPQHF
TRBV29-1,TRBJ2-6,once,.,TGCAGCGTTGGAGACCCCTTTTCTGGGGCCAACGTCCTGACTTTC,CSVGDPFSGANVLTF
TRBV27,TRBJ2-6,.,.,TGTGCCAGCAGTTCCAGGGGGGCTGGGGCCAACGTCCTGACTTTC,CASSSRGAGANVLTF
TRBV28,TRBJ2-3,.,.,TGTGCCAGCGGCCGCTCTTATTTCACAGATACGCAGTATTTT,CASGRSYFTDTQYF
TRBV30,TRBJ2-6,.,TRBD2,TGTGCCTGGAGCGCACGCTTCGCACGGGGGGGGACTGGGGCCAACGTCCTGACTTTC,CAWSARFARGGTGANVLTF
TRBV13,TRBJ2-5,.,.,TGTGCCAGCAGCATCCGACGGGGAGAGACCCAGTACTTC,CASSIRRGETQYF
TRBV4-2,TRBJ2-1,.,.,TGTGCCAGCAGCCAAGAGGTAGCCTCTGAGGGTGAGCAGTTCTTC,CASSQEVASEGEQFF
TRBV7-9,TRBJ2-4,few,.,TGTGCCAGCAGCGTAGGACATGGGGCAAAAAACATTCAGTACTTC,CASSVGHGAKNIQYF
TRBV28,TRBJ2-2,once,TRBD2,TGTGCCAGCAGTTCCCCGGGACTAGCGGGAGGGCCCCACACCGGGGAGCTGTTTTTT,CASSSPGLAGGPHTGELFF
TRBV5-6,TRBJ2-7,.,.,TGTGCCAGCAGCTTGATTAACTACGAGCAGTACTTC,CASSLINYEQYF
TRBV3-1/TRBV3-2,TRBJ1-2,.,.,TGTGCCAGCAGCCAAGGGGGGGGCGTTCAGGGCTACACCTTC,CASSQGGGVQGYTF
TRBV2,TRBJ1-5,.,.,TGTGCCAGCAATCAGGGGTCCGATCAGCCCCAGCATTTT,CASNQGSDQPQHF
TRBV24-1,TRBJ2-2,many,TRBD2,TGTGCCACCAGTGATTTGACTAGCGGGGACACCGGGGAGCTGTTTTTT,CATSDLTSGDTGELFF
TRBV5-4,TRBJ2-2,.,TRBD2,TGTGCCAGCAGCCGGGGACTACCTGAGACCGGGGAGCTGTTTTTT,CASSRGLPETGELFF
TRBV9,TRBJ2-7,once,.,TGTGCCAGCAGCGTAGAAGCTGGTACCTACGAGCAGTACTTC,CASSVEAGTYEQYF
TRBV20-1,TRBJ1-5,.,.,TGCAGTGCAGCCCTGATGGGCTCTCAGCATTTT,CSAALMGSQHF
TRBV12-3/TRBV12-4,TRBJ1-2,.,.,TGTGCCAGCAGTTTCTGGGCAAAAGGCTACACCTTC,CASSFWAKGYTF
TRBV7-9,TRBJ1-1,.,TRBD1,TGTGCCAGCAGCTTAGGGGACAGTTCCACGAACACTGAAGCTTTCTTT,CASSLGDSSTNTEAFF
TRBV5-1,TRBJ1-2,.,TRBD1,TGCGCCAGCAGCCCCCGGGACAGGGACCGCCTCTATGGCTACACCTTC,CASSPRDRDRLYGYTF
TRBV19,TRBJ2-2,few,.,TGTGCCAGTAGTGCCCGGGGGACCGGGGAGCTGTTTTTT,CASSARGTGELFF
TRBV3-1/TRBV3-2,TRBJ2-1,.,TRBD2,TGTGCCAGCAGCCACTTGCCGGCGAGCGGGAGTAGTAATGAGCAGTTCTTC,CASSHLPASGSSNEQFF
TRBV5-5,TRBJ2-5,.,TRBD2,TGTGCCAGCAGCCTCCGAGCAACGGGAGGCGCCCTTGGGGCCCAGTACTTC,CASSLRATGGALGAQYF
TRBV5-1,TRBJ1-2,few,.,TGCGCCAGCAGCGTCGACAGATATGGCTACACCTTC,CASSVDRYGYTF
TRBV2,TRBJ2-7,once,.,TGTGCCAGCAGAGCGGAACCTACCTACGAGCAGTACTTC,CASRAEPTYEQYF
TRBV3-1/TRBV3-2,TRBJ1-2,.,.,TGTGCCAGCAGCCATGGGGAGGCCGGCTACACCTTC,CASSHGEAGYTF
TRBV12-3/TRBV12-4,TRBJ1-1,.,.,TGTGCCAGCAGTTTTGGGGGGGGAACTGAAGCTTTCTTT,CASSFGGGTEAFF
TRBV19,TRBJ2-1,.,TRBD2,TGTGCCAGTAGTCCTCTTAGGGGGACTAGCGGGAGAAATGAGCAGTTCTTC,CASSPLRGTSGRNEQFF
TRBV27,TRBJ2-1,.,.,TGTGCCAGCAGTTTAGACAACTACAATGAGCAGTTCTTC,CASSLDNYNEQFF
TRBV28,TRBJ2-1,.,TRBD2,TGTGCCAGCAGTTCGTCGCCTAGCGGGACCTATGAGCAGTTCTTC,CASSSSPSGTYEQFF
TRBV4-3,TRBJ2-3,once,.,TGCGCCAGCAGCCTCATGCTCGGTGATGATACGCAGTATTTT,CASSLMLGDDTQYF
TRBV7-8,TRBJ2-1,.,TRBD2,TGTGCCAGCAGCTCCGGGAGGCTAGCGGGAGGGTTAGTGGAGCAGTTCTTC,CASSSGRLAGGLVEQFF
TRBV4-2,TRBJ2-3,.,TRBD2,TGTGCCAGCAGCCAAGATCAAATTGGACTAGCGGGAGCAGATACGCAGTATTTT,CASSQDQIGLAGADTQYF
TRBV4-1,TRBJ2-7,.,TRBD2,TGCGCCAGCAGCCAAGCGGGAGGTCTTTACGAGCAGTACTTC,CASSQAGGLYEQYF
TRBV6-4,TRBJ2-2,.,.,TGTGCCAGCAGTGACGGGGGGGCCCCCGGGGAGCTGTTTTTT,CASSDGGAPGELFF
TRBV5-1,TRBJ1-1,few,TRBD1,TGCGCCAGCAGCTTGGAGGGGGCGCAAGCTTTCTTT,CASSLEGAQAFF
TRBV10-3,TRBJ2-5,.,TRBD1,TGTGCCATCAGTCGGGGGCGTTTCAGGACAGGGGGTTTAGAGACCCAGTACTTC,CAISRGRFRTGGLETQYF
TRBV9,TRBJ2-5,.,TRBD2,TGTGCCAGCAGCGTAGCCGGCGGGAGGGGGGAGACCCAGTACTTC,CASSVAGGRGETQYF